Sequencing of this T cell receptor (beta chain) was carried out in a study of CD8+CD57+ T cells in acquired aplastic anemia. Per germline, CDR1 DFQATT and CDR2 SNEGSKA (reference sequence). There are 13 residues in the CDR3. The V end lost 2 bases, the J end lost 3 bases, and 9 bases lay between the germline ends. For CDR3 and TCR beta VDJ profiling, genomic DNA was the template used. TCRdb re-analysed the reads in MiXCR, keeping a single row per CDR3 protein. Here the sample spans around 170,000 distinct CDR3 sequences, around 60% being singletons. The rearrangement uses TRBV20-1 and TRBJ2-3; D might be TRBD2 (5 bases). This TCR was recovered from a human donor in good health. What was sequenced was sorted CD4+, CD8+, or CD8+CD57+ T cells (not recorded which) from PBMCs. The CDR3 here is CSARIGGTDTQYF. Written as DNA, the CDR3 is TGCAGTGCTAGAATAGGCGGGACAGATACGCAGTATTTT.